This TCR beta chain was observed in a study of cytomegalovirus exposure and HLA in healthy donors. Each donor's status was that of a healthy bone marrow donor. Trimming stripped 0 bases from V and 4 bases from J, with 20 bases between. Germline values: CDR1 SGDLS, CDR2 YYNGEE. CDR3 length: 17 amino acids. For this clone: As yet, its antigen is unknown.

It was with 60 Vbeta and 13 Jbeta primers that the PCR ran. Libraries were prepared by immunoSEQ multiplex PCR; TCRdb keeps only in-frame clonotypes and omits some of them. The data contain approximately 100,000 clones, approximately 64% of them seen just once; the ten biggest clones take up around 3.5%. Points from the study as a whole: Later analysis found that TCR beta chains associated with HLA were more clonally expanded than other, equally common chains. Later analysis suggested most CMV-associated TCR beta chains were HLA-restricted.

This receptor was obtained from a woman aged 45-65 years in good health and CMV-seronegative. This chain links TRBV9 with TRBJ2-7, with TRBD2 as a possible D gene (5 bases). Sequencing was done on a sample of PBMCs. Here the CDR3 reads CASSVGDLTGYLYEQYF. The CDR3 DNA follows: TGTGCCAGCAGCGTAGGTGATCTAACGGGGTATCTGTACGAGCAGTACTTC.